These 4 T cell receptor beta chains came from one sample sequenced in a study of blood T cells in healthy people across ages. PCR was performed a second time for roughly 6 to 12 cycles using a sample-barcoded 5' primer and a J-beta primer mix. TCRdb redid the calling of the 5' RACE reads with MiXCR, one entry per CDR3 protein. Among fewer than 900,000 distinct CDR3 sequences, roughly 40% were seen once, and the ten largest hold 10% to 15%. Material for sequencing was blood. These receptors all stem from a man aged 18 to 30 in good health.

A word on this clonotype: A much larger clone is a single base away; this may be a read error. The V gene is TRBV20-1, the J gene TRBJ1-5; weak D call: TRBD1 (5 bases). The V gene's germline CDR1 is DFQATT and CDR2 SNEGSKA (reference sequence). This CDR3 is built from 14 residues. Trimming cost V 6 bases and J 1 base, with 13 bases left between them. The CDR3: CSAAGTDSNQPQHF. The CDR3 DNA reads TGCAGTGCCGCCGGGACGGACAGCAATCAGCCCCAGCATTTT.

To note about this clonotype: Possible read error: a much larger clone is one base away. The conserved closing phenylalanine or tryptophan is absent in this CDR3, likely reflecting a read error. The V and J genes are TRBV3-1 and TRBJ1-4; 8 bases are a match to TRBD1. V gave up 1 base and J gave up 4 bases; unmatched junction bases: 2. There are 15 residues in the CDR3. The germline CDR1 and CDR2 sequences are LGHDT and YNNKEL (reference sequence). CDR3 DNA sequence: TGTGCCAGCAGCCAAGTCGGACAGGGTAATGAAAAACTGTTTCTT. It yields the protein CASSQVGQGNEKLFL.

This clonotype was observed at least ten times. The V and J genes are TRBV6-1 and TRBJ2-7, with a tentative D call TRBD2 (5 bases). CDR3 length: 15 amino acids. V was pared by 1 base and J by 1 base, with 11 bases between. CDR1 and CDR2 (germline): MNHNS, SASEGT. The CDR3 sequence is CASSEEDLASYEQYF. For the CDR3, the DNA is TGTGCCAGCAGTGAAGAGGACCTAGCATCCTACGAGCAGTACTTC.

V and J are TRBV12-5 and TRBJ2-1; D is uncertain. The CDR3 covers 10 residues. Trimming removed 2 bases from V and 11 bases from J, with 4 bases in between. Germline V lookup: CDR1 LGHNT, CDR2 FRNRAP. CDR3 sequence: CASGLPQQFF. CDR3 coding DNA: TGTGCTAGTGGTTTGCCCCAGCAGTTCTTC.